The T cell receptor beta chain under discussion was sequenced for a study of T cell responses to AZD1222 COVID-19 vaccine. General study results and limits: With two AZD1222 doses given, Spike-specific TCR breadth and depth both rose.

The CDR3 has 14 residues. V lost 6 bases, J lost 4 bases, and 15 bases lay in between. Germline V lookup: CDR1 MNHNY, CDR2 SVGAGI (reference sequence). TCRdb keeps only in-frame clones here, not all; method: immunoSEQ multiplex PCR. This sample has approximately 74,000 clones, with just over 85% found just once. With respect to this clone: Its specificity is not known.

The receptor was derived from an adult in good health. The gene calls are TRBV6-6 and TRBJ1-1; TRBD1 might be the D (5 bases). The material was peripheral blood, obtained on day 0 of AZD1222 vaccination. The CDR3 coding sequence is TGTGCCAGCAGCCCCCCAGGGCCGATCACTGAAGCTTTCTTT. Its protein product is CASSPPGPITEAFF.